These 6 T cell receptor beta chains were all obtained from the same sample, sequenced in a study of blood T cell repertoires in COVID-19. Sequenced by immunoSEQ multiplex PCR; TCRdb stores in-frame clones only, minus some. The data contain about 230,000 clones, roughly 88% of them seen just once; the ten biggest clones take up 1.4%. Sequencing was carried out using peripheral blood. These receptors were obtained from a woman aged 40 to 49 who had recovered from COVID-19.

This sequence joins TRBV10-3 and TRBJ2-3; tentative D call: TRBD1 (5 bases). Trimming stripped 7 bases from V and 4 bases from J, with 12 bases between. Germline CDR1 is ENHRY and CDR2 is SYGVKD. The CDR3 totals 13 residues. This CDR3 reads CAINKGFADTQYF. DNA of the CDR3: TGTGCCATCAATAAGGGGTTCGCAGATACGCAGTATTTT.

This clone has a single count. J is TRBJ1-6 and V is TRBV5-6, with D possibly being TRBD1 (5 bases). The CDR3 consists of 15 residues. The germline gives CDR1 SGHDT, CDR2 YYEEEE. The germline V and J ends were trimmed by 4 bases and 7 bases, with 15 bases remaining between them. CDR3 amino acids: CASSRYRQPNSPLHF. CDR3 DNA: TGTGCCAGCAGCCGTTACCGACAGCCAAATTCACCCCTCCACTTT.

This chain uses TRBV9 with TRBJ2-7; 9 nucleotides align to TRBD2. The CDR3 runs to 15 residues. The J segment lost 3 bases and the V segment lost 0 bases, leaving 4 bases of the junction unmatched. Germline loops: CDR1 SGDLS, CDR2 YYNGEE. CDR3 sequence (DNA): TGTGCCAGCAGCGTAGGTCTAGCGGGGAACTACGAGCAGTACTTC. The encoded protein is CASSVGLAGNYEQYF.

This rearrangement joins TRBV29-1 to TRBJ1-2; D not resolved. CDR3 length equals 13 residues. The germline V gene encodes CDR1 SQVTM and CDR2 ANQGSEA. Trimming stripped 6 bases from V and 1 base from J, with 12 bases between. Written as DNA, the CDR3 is TGCAGCGTCGTTCTCGGTGTTAACTATGGCTACACCTTC. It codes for CSVVLGVNYGYTF.

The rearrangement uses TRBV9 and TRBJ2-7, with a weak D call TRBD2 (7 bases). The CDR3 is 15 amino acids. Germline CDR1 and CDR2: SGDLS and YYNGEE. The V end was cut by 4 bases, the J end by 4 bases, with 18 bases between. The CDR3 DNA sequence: TGTGCCAGCAGCACCCAATCGGGGGGCTGGTACGAGCAGTACTTC. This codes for CASSTQSGGWYEQYF.

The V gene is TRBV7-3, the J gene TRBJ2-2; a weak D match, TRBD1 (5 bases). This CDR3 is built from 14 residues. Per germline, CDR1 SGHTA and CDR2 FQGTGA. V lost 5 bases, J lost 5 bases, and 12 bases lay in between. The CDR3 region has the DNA TGTGCCAGCAGCGATCAGGGTTTTACCGGGGAGCTGTTTTTT. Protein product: CASSDQGFTGELFF.